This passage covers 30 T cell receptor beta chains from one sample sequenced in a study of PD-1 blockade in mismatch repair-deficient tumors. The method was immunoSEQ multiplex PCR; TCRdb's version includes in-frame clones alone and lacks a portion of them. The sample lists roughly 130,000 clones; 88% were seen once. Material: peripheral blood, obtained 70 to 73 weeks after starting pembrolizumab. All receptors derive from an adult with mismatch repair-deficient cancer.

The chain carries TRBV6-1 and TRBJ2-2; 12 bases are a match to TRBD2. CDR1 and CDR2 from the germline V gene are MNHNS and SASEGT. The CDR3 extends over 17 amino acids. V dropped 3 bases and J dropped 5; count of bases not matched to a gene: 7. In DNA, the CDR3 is TGTGCCAGCAGTGAGCTAGCGGGAGGGCCGGTTACCGGGGAGCTGTTTTTT. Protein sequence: CASSELAGGPVTGELFF.

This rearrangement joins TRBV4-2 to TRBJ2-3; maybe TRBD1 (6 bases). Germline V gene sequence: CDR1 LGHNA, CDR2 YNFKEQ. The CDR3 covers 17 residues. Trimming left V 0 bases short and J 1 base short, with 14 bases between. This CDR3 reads CASSQDLGGVGTDTQYF. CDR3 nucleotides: TGTGCCAGCAGCCAAGATCTAGGGGGAGTGGGCACAGATACGCAGTATTTT.

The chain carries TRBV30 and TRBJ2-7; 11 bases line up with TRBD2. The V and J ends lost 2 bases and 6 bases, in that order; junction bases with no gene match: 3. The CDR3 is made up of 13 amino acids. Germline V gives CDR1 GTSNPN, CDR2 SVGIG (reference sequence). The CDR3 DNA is TGTGCCTGGAGTTGGCTAGCGGGAGGCGAGCAGTACTTC. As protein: CAWSWLAGGEQYF.

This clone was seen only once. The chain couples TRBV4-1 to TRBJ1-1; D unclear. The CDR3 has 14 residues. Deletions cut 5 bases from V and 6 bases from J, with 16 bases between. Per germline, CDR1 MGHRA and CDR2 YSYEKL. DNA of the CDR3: TGCGCCAGCAGCTCCGACCGGCTTATAGCTGAAGCTTTCTTT. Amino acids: CASSSDRLIAEAFF.

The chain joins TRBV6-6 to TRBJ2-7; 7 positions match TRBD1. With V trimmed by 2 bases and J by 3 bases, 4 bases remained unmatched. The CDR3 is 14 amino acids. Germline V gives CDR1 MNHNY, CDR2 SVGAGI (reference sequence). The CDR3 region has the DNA TGTGCCAGCAGTTACGGACAGGCCGGCTACGAGCAGTACTTC. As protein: CASSYGQAGYEQYF.

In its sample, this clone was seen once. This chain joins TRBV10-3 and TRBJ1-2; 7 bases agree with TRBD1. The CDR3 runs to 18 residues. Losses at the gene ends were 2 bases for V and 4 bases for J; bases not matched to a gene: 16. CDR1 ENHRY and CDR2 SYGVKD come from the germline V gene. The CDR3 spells CAISEVGQVKGVTYGYTF. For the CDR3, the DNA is TGTGCCATCAGTGAGGTCGGACAGGTCAAGGGGGTTACCTATGGCTACACCTTC.

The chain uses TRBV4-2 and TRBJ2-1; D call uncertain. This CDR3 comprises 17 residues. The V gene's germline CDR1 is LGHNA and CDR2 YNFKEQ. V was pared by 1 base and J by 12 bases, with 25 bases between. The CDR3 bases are TGTGCCAGCAGCCAAGCCTCCGGTTCCAATGCGACGGTTTGGCAGTTCTTC. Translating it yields CASSQASGSNATVWQFF.

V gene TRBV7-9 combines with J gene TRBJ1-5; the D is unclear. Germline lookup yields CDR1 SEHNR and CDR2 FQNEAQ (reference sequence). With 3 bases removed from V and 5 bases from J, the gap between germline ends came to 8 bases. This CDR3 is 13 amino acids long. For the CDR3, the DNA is TGTGCCAGCAGCTTTGACGTCGATCAGCCCCAGCATTTT. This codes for CASSFDVDQPQHF.

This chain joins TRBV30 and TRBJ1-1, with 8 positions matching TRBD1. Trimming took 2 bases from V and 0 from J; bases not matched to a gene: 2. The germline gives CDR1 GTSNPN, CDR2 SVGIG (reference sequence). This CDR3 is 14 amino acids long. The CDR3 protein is CAWSKGQVNTEAFF. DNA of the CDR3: TGTGCCTGGAGTAAGGGACAGGTGAACACTGAAGCTTTCTTT.

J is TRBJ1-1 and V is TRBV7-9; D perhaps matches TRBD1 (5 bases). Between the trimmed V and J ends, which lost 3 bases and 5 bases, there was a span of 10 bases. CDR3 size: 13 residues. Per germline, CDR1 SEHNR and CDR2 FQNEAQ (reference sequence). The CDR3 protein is CASSLGEGTEAFF. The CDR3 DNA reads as TGTGCCAGCAGCTTGGGCGAGGGGACTGAAGCTTTCTTT.

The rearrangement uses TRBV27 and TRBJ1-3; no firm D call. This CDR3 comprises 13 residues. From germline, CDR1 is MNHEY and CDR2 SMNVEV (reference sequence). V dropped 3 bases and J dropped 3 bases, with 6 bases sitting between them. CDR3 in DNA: TGTGCCAGCAGTTTTGACCGTGGAAACACCATATATTTT. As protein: CASSFDRGNTIYF.

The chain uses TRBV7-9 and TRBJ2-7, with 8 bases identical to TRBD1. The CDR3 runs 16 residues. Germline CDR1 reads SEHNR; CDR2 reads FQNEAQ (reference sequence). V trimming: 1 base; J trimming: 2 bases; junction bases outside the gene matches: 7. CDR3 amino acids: CASSLGGGQATYEQYF. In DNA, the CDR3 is TGTGCCAGCAGCTTAGGAGGGGGACAGGCTACCTACGAGCAGTACTTC.

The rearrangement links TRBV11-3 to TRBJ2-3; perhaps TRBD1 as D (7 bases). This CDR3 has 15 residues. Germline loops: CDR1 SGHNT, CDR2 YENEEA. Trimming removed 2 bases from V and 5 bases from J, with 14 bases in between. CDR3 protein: CASSLRLRDRDTQYF. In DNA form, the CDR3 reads TGTGCCAGCAGCTTAAGGCTGCGGGACAGAGATACGCAGTATTTT. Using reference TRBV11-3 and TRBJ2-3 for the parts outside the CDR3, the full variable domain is EAGVVQSPRYKIIEKKQPVAFWCNPISGHNTLYWYLQNLGQGPELLIRYENEEAVDDSQLPKDRFSAERLKGVDSTLKIQPAELGDSAVYLCASSLRLRDRDTQYFGPGTRLTVL.

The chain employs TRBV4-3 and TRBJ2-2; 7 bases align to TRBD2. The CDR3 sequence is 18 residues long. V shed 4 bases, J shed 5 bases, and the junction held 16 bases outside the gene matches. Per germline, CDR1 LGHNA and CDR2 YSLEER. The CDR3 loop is CASSLRWGLPAGTGELFF. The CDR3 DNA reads TGCGCCAGCAGCCTCAGATGGGGACTACCCGCCGGAACCGGGGAGCTGTTTTTT.

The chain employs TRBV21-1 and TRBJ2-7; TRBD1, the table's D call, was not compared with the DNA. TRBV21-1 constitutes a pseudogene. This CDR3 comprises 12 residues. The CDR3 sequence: CASSKDTYEQYF. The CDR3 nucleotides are TGTGCCAGCAGCAAAGACACCTACGAGCAGTACTTC.

CDR3 bases: TGCGCCAGCAGCCAAGTGCCTAGCGGGAGTATTGAGCAGTTCTTC. As protein: CASSQVPSGSIEQFF. This rearrangement joins TRBV4-1 to TRBJ2-1, with 10 nucleotides matching TRBD2. This CDR3 spans 15 amino acids. From germline, CDR1 is MGHRA and CDR2 YSYEKL. Germline trimming cut 1 base from V and 9 bases from J; bases unmatched to any gene: 6.

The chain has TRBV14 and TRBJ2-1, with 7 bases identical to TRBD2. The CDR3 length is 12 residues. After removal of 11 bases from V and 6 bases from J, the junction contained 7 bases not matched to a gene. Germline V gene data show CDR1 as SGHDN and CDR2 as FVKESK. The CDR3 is CACGRLVNEQFF. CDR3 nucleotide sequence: TGTGCCTGCGGGAGATTGGTCAATGAGCAGTTCTTC. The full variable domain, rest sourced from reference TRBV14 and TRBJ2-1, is EAGVTQFPSHSVIEKGQTVTLRCDPISGHDNLYWYRRVMGKEIKFLLHFVKESKQDESGMPNNRFLAERTGGTYSTLKVQPAELEDSGVYFCACGRLVNEQFFGPGTRLTVL.

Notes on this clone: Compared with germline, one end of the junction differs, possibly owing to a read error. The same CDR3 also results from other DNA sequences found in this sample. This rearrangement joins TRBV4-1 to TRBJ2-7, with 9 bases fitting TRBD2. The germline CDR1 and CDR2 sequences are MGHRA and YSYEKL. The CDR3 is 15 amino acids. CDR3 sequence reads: CASSQGLAFSYEQYF. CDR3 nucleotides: TGCGCCAGCAGTCAAGGACTAGCGTTCTCCTACGAGCAGTACTTC.

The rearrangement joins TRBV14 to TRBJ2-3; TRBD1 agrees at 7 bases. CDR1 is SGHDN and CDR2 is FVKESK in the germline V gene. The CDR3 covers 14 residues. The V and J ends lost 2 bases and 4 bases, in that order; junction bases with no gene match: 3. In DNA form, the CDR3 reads TGTGCCAGCAGCCAATCAGGGGGTGCAGATACGCAGTATTTT. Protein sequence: CASSQSGGADTQYF.

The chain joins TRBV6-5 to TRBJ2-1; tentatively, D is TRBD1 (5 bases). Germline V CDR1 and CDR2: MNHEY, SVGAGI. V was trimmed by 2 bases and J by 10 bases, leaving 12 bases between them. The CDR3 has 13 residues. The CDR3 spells CASSYESRGEQFF. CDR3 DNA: TGTGCCAGCAGTTACGAGTCTAGGGGCGAGCAGTTCTTC.

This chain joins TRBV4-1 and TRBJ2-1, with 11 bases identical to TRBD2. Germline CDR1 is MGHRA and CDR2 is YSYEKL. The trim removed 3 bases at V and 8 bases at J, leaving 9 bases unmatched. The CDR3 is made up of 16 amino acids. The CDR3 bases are TGCGCCAGCAGCCACCAACTAGCGGGAGCACTCTATGAGCAGTTCTTC. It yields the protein CASSHQLAGALYEQFF.

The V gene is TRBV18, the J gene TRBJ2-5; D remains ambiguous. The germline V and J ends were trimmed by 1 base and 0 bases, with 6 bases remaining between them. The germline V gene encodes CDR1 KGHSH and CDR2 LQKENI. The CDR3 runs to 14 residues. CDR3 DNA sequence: TGTGCCAGCTCACCACGCCCACACCAAGAGACCCAGTACTTC. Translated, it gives CASSPRPHQETQYF.

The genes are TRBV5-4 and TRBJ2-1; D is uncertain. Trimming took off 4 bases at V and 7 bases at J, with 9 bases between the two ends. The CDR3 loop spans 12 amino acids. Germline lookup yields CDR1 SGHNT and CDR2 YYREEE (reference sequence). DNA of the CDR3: TGTGCCAGCAGCACCGGACGTAATGAGCAGTTCTTC. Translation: CASSTGRNEQFF.

The CDR3 here is CASSLLAGGEGEQYF. The CDR3 nucleotides read TGTGCCAGCAGCTTATTGGCGGGAGGCGAGGGGGAGCAGTACTTC. The chain is built from TRBV7-9 and TRBJ2-7, with 8 bases lining up with TRBD2. Germline V gene sequence: CDR1 SEHNR, CDR2 FQNEAQ (reference sequence). This CDR3 is built from 15 residues. The V and J ends lost 2 bases and 7 bases, in that order; junction bases with no gene match: 10.

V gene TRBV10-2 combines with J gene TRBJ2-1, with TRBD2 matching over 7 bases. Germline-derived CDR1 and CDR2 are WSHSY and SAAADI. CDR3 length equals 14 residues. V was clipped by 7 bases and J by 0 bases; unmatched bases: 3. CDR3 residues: CASNGGSSYNEQFF. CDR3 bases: TGCGCCAGCAACGGCGGGAGCTCCTACAATGAGCAGTTCTTC.

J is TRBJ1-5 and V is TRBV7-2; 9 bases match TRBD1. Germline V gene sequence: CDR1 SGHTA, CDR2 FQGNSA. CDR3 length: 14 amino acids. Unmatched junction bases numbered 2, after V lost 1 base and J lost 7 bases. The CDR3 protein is CASSLGTGEQPQHF. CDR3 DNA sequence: TGTGCCAGCAGCTTAGGGACAGGGGAGCAGCCCCAGCATTTT.

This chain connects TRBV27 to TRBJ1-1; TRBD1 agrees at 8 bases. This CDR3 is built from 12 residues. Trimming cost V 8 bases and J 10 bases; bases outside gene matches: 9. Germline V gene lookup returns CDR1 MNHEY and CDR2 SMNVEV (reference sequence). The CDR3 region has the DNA TGTGCCAGCGGGGACAGGTATCGGGGAGCTTTCTTT. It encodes CASGDRYRGAFF.

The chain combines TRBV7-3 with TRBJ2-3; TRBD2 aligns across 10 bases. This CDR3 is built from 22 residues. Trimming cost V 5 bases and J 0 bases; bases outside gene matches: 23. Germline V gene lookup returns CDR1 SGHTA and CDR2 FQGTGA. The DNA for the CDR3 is TGTGCCAGCAGCCGGAGGCAGGGGGCTGAAGCGGGAGGGCAGGCTAGCACAGATACGCAGTATTTT. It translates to CASSRRQGAEAGGQASTDTQYF.

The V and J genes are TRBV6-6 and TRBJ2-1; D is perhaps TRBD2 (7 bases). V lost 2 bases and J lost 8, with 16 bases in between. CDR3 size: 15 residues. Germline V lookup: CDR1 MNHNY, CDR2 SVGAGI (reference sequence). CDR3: CASSYMGGAWDEQFF. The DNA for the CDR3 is TGTGCCAGCAGTTACATGGGGGGGGCCTGGGATGAGCAGTTCTTC.

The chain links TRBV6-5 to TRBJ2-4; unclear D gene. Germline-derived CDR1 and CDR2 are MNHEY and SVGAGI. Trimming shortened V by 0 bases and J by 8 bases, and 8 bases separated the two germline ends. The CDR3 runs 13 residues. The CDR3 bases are TGTGCCAGCAGTTACTCACATGACTACATTCAGTACTTC. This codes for CASSYSHDYIQYF.